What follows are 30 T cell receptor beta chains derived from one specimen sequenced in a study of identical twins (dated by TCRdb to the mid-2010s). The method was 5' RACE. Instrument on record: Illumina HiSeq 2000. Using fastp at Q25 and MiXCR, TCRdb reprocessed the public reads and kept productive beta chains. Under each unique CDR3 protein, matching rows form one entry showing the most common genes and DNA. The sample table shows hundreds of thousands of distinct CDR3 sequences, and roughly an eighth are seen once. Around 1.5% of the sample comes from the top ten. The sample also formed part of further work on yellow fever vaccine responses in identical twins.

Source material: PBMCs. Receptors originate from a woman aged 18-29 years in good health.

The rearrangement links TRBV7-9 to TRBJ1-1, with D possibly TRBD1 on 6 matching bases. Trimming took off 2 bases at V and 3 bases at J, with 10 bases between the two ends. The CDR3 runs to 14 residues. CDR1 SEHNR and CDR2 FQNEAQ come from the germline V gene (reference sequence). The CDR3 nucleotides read TGTGCCAGCAGCTTACTCGGGGGCGACACTGAAGCTTTCTTT. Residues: CASSLLGGDTEAFF.

The CDR3 DNA reads TGCAGTGCTAGAGACGGGACCCTTGGGGAGACCCAGTACTTC. This sequence encodes CSARDGTLGETQYF. The V call is TRBV20-1, the J call TRBJ2-5, with D perhaps matching TRBD1 or TRBD2 (5 bases each). The CDR3 totals 14 residues. Germline values: CDR1 DFQATT, CDR2 SNEGSKA (reference sequence). The germline V and J ends were trimmed by 0 bases and 5 bases, with 13 bases remaining between them.

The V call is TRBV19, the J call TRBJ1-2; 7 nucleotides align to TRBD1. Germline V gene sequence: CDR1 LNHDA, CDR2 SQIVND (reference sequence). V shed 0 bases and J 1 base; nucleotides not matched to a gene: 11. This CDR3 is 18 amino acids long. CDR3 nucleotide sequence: TGTGCCAGTAGTATAGATCTTATCCGGACAGGCCTTAACTATGGCTACACCTTC. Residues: CASSIDLIRTGLNYGYTF.

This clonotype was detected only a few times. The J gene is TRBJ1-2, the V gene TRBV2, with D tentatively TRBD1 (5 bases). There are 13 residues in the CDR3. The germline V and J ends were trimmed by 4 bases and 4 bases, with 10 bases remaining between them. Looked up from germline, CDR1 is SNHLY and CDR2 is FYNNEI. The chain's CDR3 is CASSGTSSYGYTF. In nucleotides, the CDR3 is TGTGCCAGCAGTGGGACATCCAGCTATGGCTACACCTTC.

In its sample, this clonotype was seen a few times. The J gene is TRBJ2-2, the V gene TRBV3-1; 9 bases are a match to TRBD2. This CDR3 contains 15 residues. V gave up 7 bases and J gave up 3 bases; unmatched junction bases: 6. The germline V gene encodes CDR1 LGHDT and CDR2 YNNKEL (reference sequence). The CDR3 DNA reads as TGTGCCAGCACCGGCGGGAGGGCCGACACCGGGGAGCTGTTTTTT. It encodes CASTGGRADTGELFF.

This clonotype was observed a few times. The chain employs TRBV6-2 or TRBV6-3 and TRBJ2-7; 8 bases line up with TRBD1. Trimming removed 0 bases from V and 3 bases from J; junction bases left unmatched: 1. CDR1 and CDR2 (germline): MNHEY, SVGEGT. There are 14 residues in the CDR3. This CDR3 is CASSYSDRDYEQYV. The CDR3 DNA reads TGTGCCAGCAGTTACTCGGACAGGGACTACGAGCAGTACGTC.

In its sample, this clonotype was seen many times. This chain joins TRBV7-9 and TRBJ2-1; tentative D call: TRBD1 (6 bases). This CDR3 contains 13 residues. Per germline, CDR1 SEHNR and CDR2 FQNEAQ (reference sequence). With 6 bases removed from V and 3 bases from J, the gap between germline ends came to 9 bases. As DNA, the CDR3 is TGTGCCAGCAGTTCGGACAGCTACAATGAGCAGTTCTTC. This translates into CASSSDSYNEQFF.

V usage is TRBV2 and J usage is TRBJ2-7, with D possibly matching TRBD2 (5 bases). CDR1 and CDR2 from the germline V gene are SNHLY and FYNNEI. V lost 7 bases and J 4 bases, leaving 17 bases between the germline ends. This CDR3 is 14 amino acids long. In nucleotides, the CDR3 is TGTGCCAGCAAAGGACCCGGGAAGTGGTACGAGCAGTACTTC. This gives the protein CASKGPGKWYEQYF.

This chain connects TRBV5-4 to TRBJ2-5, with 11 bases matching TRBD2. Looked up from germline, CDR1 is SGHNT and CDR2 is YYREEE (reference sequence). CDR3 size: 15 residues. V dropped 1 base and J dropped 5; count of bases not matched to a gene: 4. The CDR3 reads CASSLTSGGYETQYF. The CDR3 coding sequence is TGTGCCAGCAGCTTGACTAGCGGGGGTTATGAGACCCAGTACTTC.

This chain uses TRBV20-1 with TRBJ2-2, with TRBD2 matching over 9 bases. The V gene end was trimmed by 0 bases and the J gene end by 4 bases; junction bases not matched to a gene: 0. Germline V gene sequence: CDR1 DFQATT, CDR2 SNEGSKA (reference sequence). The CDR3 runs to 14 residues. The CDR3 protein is CSARETSGTGELFF. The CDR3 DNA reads TGCAGTGCTAGAGAGACTAGCGGCACCGGGGAGCTGTTTTTT.

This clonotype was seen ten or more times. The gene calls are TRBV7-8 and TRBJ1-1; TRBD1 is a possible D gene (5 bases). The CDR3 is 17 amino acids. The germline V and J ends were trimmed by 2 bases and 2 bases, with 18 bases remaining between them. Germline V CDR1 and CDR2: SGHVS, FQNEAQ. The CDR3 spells CASSLLVSIRVNTEAFF. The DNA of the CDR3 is TGTGCCAGCAGCTTACTGGTTTCGATCAGGGTTAACACTGAAGCTTTCTTT.

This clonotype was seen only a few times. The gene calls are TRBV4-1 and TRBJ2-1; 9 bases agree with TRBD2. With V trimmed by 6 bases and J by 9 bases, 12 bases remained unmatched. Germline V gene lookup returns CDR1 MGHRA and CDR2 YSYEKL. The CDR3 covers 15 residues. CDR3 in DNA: TGCGCCAGCAGTTTCGATGCGGGAGGGTCCGGTGAGCAGTTCTTC. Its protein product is CASSFDAGGSGEQFF.

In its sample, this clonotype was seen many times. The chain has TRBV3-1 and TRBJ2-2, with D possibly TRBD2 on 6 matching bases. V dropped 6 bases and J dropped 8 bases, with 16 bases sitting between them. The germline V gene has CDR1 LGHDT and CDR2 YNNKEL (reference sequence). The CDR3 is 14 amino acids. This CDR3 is CASSPDFGRGELFF. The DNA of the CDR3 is TGTGCCAGCAGTCCTGACTTCGGGAGAGGGGAGCTGTTTTTT. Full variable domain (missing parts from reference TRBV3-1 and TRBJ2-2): DTAVSQTPKYLVTQMGNDKSIKCEQNLGHDTMYWYKQDSKKFLKIMFSYNNKELIINETVPNRFSPKSPDKAHLNLHINSLELGDSAVYFCASSPDFGRGELFFGEGSRLTVL.

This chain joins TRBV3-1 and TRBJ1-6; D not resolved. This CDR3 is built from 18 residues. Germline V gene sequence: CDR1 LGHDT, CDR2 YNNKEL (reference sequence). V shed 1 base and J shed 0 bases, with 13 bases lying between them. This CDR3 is CASSQGRGRDSYNSPLHF. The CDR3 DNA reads TGTGCCAGCAGCCAAGGCCGTGGCAGAGACTCCTATAATTCACCCCTCCACTTT.

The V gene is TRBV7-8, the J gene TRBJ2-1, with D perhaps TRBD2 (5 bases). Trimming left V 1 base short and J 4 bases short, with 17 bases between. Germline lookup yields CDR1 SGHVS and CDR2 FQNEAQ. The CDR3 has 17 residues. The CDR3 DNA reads TGTGCCAGCAGCTTAGTTGGGATAATCGGGGTTTACAATGAGCAGTTCTTC. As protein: CASSLVGIIGVYNEQFF.

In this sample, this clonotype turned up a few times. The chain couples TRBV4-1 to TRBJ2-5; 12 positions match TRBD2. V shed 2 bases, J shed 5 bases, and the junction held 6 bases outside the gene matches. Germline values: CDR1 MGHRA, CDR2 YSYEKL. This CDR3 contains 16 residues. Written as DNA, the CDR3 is TGCGCCAGCAGCCAATCTCCCGGGACTAGCGGGGAGACCCAGTACTTC. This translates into CASSQSPGTSGETQYF.

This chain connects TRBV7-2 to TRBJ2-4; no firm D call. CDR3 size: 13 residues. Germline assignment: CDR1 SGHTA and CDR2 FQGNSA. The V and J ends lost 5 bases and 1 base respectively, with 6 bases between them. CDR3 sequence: CASSPLAKNIQYF. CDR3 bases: TGTGCCAGCAGCCCACTGGCCAAAAACATTCAGTACTTC.

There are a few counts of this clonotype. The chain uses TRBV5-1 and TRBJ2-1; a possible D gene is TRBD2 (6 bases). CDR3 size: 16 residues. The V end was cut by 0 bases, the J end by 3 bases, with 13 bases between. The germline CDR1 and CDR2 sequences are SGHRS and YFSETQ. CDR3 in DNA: TGCGCCAGCAGCTTGGGAGGGGAGGTATACTACAATGAGCAGTTCTTC. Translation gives CASSLGGEVYYNEQFF.

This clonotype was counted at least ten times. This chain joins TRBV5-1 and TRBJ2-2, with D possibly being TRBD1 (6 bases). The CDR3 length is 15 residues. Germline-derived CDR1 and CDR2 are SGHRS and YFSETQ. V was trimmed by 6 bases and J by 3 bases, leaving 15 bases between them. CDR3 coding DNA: TGCGCCAGCATTGAGGGGGTCATGGACACCGGGGAGCTGTTTTTT. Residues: CASIEGVMDTGELFF. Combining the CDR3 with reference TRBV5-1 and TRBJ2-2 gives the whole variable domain KAGVTQTPRYLIKTRGQQVTLSCSPISGHRSVSWYQQTPGQGLQFLFEYFSETQRNKGNFPGRFSGRQFSNSRSEMNVSTLELGDSALYLCASIEGVMDTGELFFGEGSRLTVL.

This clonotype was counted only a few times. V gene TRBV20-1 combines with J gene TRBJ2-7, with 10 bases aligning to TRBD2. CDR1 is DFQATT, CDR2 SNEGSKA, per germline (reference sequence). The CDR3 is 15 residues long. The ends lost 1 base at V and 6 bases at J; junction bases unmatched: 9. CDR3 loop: CSARAALAGSSEQYF. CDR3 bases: TGCAGTGCTAGAGCGGCACTAGCGGGAAGCTCCGAGCAGTACTTC.

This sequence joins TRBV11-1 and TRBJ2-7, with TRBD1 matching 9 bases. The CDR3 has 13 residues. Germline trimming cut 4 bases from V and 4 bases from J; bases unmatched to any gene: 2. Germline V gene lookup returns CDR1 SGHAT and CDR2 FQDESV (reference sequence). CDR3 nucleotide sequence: TGTGCCAGCAGCTCCGACAGGGGGTACGAGCAGTACGTC. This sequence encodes CASSSDRGYEQYV.

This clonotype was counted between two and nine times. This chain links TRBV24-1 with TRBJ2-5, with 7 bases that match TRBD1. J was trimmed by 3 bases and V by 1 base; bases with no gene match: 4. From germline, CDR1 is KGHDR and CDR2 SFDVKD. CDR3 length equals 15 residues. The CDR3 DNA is TGTGCCACCAGTGATTTCGGCACAGGGGAAGAGACCCAGTACTTC. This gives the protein CATSDFGTGEETQYF.

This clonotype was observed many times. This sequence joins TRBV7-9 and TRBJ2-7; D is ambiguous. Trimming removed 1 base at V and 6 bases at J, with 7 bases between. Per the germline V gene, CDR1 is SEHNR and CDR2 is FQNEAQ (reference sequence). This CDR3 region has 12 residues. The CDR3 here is CASSLGSGEQYV. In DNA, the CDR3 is TGTGCCAGCAGCTTAGGGTCAGGCGAGCAGTACGTC.

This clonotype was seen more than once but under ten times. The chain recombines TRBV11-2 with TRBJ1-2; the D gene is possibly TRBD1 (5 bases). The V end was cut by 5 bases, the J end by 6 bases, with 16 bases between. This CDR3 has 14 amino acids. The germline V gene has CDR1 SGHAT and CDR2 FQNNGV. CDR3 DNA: TGTGCCAGCAGCGCAACGGGGACCCGTCATGGCTACACCTTC. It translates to CASSATGTRHGYTF.

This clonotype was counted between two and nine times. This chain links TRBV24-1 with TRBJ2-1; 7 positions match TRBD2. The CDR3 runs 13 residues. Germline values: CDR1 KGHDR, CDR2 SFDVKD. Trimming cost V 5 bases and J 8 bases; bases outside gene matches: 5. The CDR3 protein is CATSGGRGDEQFF. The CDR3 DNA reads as TGTGCCACCAGTGGCGGGAGAGGGGATGAGCAGTTCTTC.

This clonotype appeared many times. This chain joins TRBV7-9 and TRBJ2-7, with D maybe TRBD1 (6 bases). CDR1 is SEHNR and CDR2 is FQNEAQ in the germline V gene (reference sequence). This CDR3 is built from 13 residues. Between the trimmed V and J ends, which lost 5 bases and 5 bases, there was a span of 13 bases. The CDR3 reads CASSRQGWDEQYV. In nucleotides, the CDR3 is TGTGCCAGCAGCAGGCAGGGGTGGGACGAGCAGTACGTC.

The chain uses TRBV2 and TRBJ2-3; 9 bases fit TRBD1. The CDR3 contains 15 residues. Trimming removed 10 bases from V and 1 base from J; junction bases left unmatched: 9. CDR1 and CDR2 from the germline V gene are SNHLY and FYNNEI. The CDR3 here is CAIPGQGEGTDTQYF. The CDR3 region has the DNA TGTGCCATCCCGGGACAGGGAGAGGGCACAGATACGCAGTATTTT.

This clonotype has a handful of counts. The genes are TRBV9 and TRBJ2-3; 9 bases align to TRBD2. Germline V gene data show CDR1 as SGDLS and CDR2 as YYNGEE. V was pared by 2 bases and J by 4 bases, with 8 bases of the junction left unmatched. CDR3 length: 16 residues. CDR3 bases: TGTGCCAGCAGCGTTAGGGCGGGAGGGCCCGCAGATACGCAGTATTTT. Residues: CASSVRAGGPADTQYF.

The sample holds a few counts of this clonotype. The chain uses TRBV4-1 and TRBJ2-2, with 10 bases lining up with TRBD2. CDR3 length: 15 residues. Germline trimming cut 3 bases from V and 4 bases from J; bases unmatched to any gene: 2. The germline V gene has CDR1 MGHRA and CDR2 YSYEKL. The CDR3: CASSHIAGGTGELFF. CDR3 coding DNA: TGCGCCAGCAGCCACATAGCGGGGGGCACCGGGGAGCTGTTTTTT.

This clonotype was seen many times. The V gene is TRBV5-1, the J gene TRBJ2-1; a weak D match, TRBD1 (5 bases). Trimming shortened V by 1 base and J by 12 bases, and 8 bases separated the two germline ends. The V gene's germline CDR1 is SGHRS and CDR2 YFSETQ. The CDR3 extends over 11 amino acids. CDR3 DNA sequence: TGCGCCAGCAGCTTGTCAGGGCCGCAGTTCTTC. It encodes CASSLSGPQFF.